This section outlines one T cell receptor beta chain sequence together with its context. Its antigen is unidentified. The data are from a study of T cell responses to AZD1222 COVID-19 vaccine. Sequencing was performed with immunoSEQ multiplex PCR; in TCRdb, only in-frame clones are kept and a portion is missing. This sample carries around 70,000 clones, roughly 90% of them seen once, and the ten largest clones take about 2.5%. This CDR3 region has 13 residues. V shed 4 bases and J shed 0 bases, with 7 bases lying between them. CDR1 is SQVTM and CDR2 is ANQGSEA in the germline V gene. Findings and limits, study-wide: Most donors were white British and more were female, and clonal diversity was possibly underestimated. Vaccination with two AZD1222 doses was followed by a rise in Spike-specific TCR breadth and depth.

The starting material was peripheral blood, obtained on day 0 of AZD1222 vaccination. The V gene is TRBV29-1, the J gene TRBJ1-5; D unresolved. The receptor's source is an adult in good health. This chain's CDR3 is CSVAGDSNQPQHF. CDR3 bases: TGCAGCGTTGCTGGGGATAGCAATCAGCCCCAGCATTTT.